Listed here are 5 T cell receptor beta chains from one sample, sequenced in a study of human T cells and chemical hapten exposure. TCRdb itself ran the RACE reads through MiXCR, one entry per CDR3 protein. The table has some 300,000 distinct CDR3 sequences, about 5% seen once. Regarding time point: pre-sensitization, week 0. Sample treatment: therapeutic diphenylcyclopropenone sensitization with weekly scalp DPC. Sequences were derived from whole blood, sampled in connection with sensitization to the hapten diphenylcyclopropenone (DPC). These TCRs come from a woman aged 18-29 years with alopecia areata. Some clones in this sample may be carry-over from other donors' samples.

This clonotype was picked up a small number of times. CDR3 region: CASSGGGGAVQIYNEQFF. CDR3 sequence (DNA): TGTGCCAGCAGTGGAGGCGGGGGGGCCGTGCAAATCTACAATGAGCAGTTCTTC. V gene TRBV2 combines with J gene TRBJ2-1, with TRBD2 identical over 9 bases. This CDR3 region has 18 residues. Germline lookup yields CDR1 SNHLY and CDR2 FYNNEI. With V trimmed by 4 bases and J by 3 bases, 13 bases remained unmatched. Full variable domain (outside the CDR3, taken from reference TRBV2 and TRBJ2-1): EPEVTQTPSHQVTQMGQEVILRCVPISNHLYFYWYRQILGQKVEFLVSFYNNEISEKSEIFDDQFSVERPDGSNFTLKIRSTKLEDSAMYFCASSGGGGAVQIYNEQFFGPGTRLTVL.

J is TRBJ2-3 and V is TRBV3-1; 9 positions agree with TRBD2. The CDR3 length is 17 residues. The germline CDR1 and CDR2 sequences are LGHDT and YNNKEL (reference sequence). V shed 4 bases, J shed 0 bases, and the junction held 8 bases outside the gene matches. The CDR3: CASSLFLRGGSTDTQYF. The CDR3, as DNA: TGTGCCAGCAGCCTGTTTTTGCGGGGGGGTAGCACAGATACGCAGTATTTT.

This clonotype was counted ten times or more. The chain couples TRBV28 to TRBJ1-5; 8 positions match TRBD1. Germline V gene data show CDR1 as MDHEN and CDR2 as SYDVKM. The V segment lost 2 bases and the J segment 5 bases; nucleotides outside the gene matches: 5. The CDR3 spans 15 residues. For the CDR3, the DNA is TGTGCCAGCAGTTTAGTGGGGACAGGATATCAGCCCCAGCATTTT. It is translated as CASSLVGTGYQPQHF.

This clonotype was observed many times. The chain is built from TRBV7-9 and TRBJ2-1; maybe TRBD2 (5 bases). V was cut by 7 bases and J by 9 bases, with 16 bases left in between. Per the germline V gene, CDR1 is SEHNR and CDR2 is FQNEAQ (reference sequence). The CDR3 has 13 residues. CDR3 loop: CASILGGTGEQFF. Here the CDR3 DNA reads TGTGCCAGCATCCTTGGAGGTACGGGTGAGCAGTTCTTC.

In this sample, this clonotype turned up many times. The CDR3 region is CASSLYSETEAFF. CDR3 nucleotides: TGTGCCAGCAGTTTGTACAGCGAAACTGAAGCTTTCTTT. The gene calls are TRBV6-6 and TRBJ1-1; D is unresolved. The V end was cut by 4 bases, the J end by 5 bases, with 11 bases between. The CDR3 sequence is 13 residues long. The germline V gene has CDR1 MNHNY and CDR2 SVGAGI (reference sequence).